Only one count was recorded for the clone carrying this TCR beta chain. Its antigen is not identified. The sample belongs to a study of cytomegalovirus exposure and HLA in healthy donors. Study background: Early released data had tens of millions of unique TCRs, all coming from HLA-typed donors. Among several hundred genotyped donors, approximately 80% fell in the Caucasian-associated ancestry cluster. Findings and limits, study-wide: Previous analysis showed most TCR beta V segments were productive about 87% or about 30% of the time.

13 Jbeta primers and 60 Vbeta primers were used for the PCR. Clones were read by immunoSEQ multiplex PCR, and TCRdb kept only the in-frame ones, dropping some. The sample lists 150,000 to 200,000 clones; around 83% were seen once. Unmatched junction bases numbered 21, after V lost 3 bases and J lost 4 bases. Germline V lookup: CDR1 MNHEY, CDR2 SMNVEV (reference sequence). The CDR3 extends over 22 amino acids. The sequenced sample consisted of PBMCs. The V and J genes are TRBV27 and TRBJ2-1, with TRBD2 matching 13 bases. This receptor was taken from a girl aged 2 to 10 in good health and CMV-seropositive. CDR3 sequence reads: CASSFYRVEVLPGLAGYNEQFF. The CDR3 DNA follows: TGTGCCAGCAGTTTTTATCGGGTAGAGGTCCTACCGGGACTAGCGGGATACAATGAGCAGTTCTTC.